Listed below are T cell receptor beta chains from one sample, sequenced in a study of blood T cell repertoires in COVID-19. Measured with immunoSEQ multiplex PCR; TCRdb has only the in-frame clones, and not every one. The profile shows about 220,000 clones, approximately 80% of them singletons. The source material was peripheral blood. The receptors derive from a woman in her fifties or sixties who had recovered from COVID-19. The CDR3 runs from the conserved cysteine through the conserved F or W. A D gene is named only where the DNA matches it firmly. Not all rows give a size; the values are once, few, many and, for expanded clones, a class.

j_call | v_call | d_call | clone_size | cdr3_aa | cdr3_nt
TRBJ2-2 | TRBV7-3 | TRBD1 | NA | CASSSTGSPFNTGELFF | TGTGCCAGCAGCTCGACAGGGTCCCCTTTTAACACCGGGGAGCTGTTTTTT
TRBJ2-7 | TRBV2 | TRBD1 | NA | CASSQNRGPEEQYF | TGTGCCAGCAGTCAGAACAGGGGGCCGGAAGAGCAGTACTTC
TRBJ1-2 | TRBV6-4 | NA | NA | CASSPSEGYGYTF | TGTGCCAGCAGTCCCTCGGAGGGCTATGGCTACACCTTC
TRBJ1-5 | TRBV6-5 | NA | NA | CASKRQFNQPQHF | TGTGCCAGCAAGCGGCAATTCAATCAGCCCCAGCATTTT
TRBJ1-1 | TRBV27 | TRBD1 | NA | CASSLGQPYEAFF | TGTGCCAGCAGTTTGGGACAGCCTTATGAAGCTTTCTTT
TRBJ1-2 | TRBV18 | NA | NA | CASSPPGTSRGGYTF | TGTGCCAGCTCACCACCGGGGACATCAAGGGGTGGCTACACCTTC
TRBJ2-3 | TRBV15 | TRBD1 | once | CATSFQGATDTQYF | TGTGCCACCAGCTTCCAGGGGGCTACAGATACGCAGTATTTT
TRBJ2-1 | TRBV24-1 | TRBD2 | NA | CATSDSGGALNEQFF | TGTGCCACCAGTGATAGCGGGGGGGCCCTCAATGAGCAGTTCTTC
TRBJ1-2 | TRBV19 | NA | NA | CASSIRFPGRGIGYTF | TGTGCCAGTAGTATTCGTTTTCCCGGCAGGGGCATCGGCTACACCTTC
TRBJ1-2 | TRBV7-2 | NA | NA | CASSTTRQRTLGYTF | TGTGCCAGCAGCACCACCCGACAGCGTACTTTGGGCTACACCTTC
TRBJ2-1 | TRBV5-5 | NA | NA | CASSLRRQSSYNEQFF | TGTGCCAGCAGCTTGAGGCGACAAAGCTCCTACAATGAGCAGTTCTTC
TRBJ1-5 | TRBV7-2 | NA | few | CASSPLLGREGNQPQHF | TGTGCCAGCAGCCCCCTCTTGGGGAGGGAGGGCAATCAGCCCCAGCATTTT
TRBJ2-3 | TRBV6-2/TRBV6-3 | TRBD2 | NA | CASSYSWAGGADTQYF | TGTGCCAGCAGTTACTCGTGGGCGGGGGGAGCAGATACGCAGTATTTT
TRBJ2-5 | TRBV5-6 | NA | NA | CASSLALAGTGETQYF | TGTGCCAGCAGCTTGGCCTTGGCGGGAACAGGAGAGACCCAGTACTTC
TRBJ2-3 | TRBV19 | NA | many | CASSLQSSTDTQYF | TGTGCCAGTAGTTTACAGTCTAGCACAGATACGCAGTATTTT
TRBJ2-3 | TRBV19 | TRBD2 | once | CASSLGLAGIDTQYF | TGTGCCAGTAGTCTGGGACTAGCGGGAATCGATACGCAGTATTTT
TRBJ2-7 | TRBV30 | NA | NA | CAWSFPPVLWQGLPEQYF | TGTGCCTGGAGCTTCCCGCCGGTATTGTGGCAGGGGCTCCCCGAGCAGTACTTC
TRBJ2-7 | TRBV3-1/TRBV3-2 | NA | NA | CASSQERGYEQYF | TGTGCCAGCAGCCAAGAAAGGGGCTACGAGCAGTACTTC
TRBJ1-1 | TRBV21-1 | NA | NA | CASSTRQGAFSRAFF | TGTGCCAGCAGCACTAGACAGGGGGCATTCTCGCGCGCTTTCTTT
TRBJ2-5 | TRBV7-3 | NA | NA | CASSLMSGEETQYF | TGTGCCAGCAGCTTAATGTCGGGGGAGGAGACCCAGTACTTC
TRBJ2-3 | TRBV27 | TRBD2 | NA | CASSFTWTSGVTDTQYF | TGTGCCAGCAGTTTCACCTGGACTAGCGGGGTAACAGATACGCAGTATTTT
TRBJ2-1 | TRBV6-5 | TRBD2 | NA | CASSYLPGGPWNEQFF | TGTGCCAGCAGTTATCTGCCGGGGGGGCCTTGGAATGAGCAGTTCTTC
TRBJ2-6 | TRBV5-1 | NA | NA | CASSPGSGANVLTF | TGCGCCAGCAGCCCAGGATCTGGGGCCAACGTCCTGACTTTC
TRBJ2-3 | TRBV11-3 | TRBD2 | NA | CASSSGLAGVGADTQYF | TGTGCCAGCAGCTCAGGACTAGCGGGGGTAGGAGCAGATACGCAGTATTTT
TRBJ1-2 | TRBV10-3 | NA | NA | CAITSTGYYGYTF | TGTGCCATCACCTCGACAGGTTATTATGGCTACACCTTC
TRBJ2-5 | TRBV4-3 | NA | NA | CASSQDWPGVQETQYF | TGCGCCAGCAGCCAAGATTGGCCAGGGGTCCAAGAGACCCAGTACTTC
TRBJ2-7 | TRBV4-2 | TRBD2 | NA | CASSPLGGFISYEQYF | TGTGCCAGCAGCCCTCTCGGGGGGTTCATCTCCTACGAGCAGTACTTC
TRBJ1-5 | TRBV5-5 | NA | NA | CASSLRTDSNQPQHF | TGTGCCAGCAGCTTACGGACTGATAGCAATCAGCCCCAGCATTTT
TRBJ1-5 | TRBV5-5 | NA | NA | CASSFESNQPQHF | TGTGCCAGCAGCTTTGAGAGCAATCAGCCCCAGCATTTT
TRBJ2-7 | TRBV10-1 | NA | NA | CASSEKNREFGNEQYF | TGCGCCAGCAGTGAGAAAAACAGGGAATTCGGCAACGAGCAGTACTTC
TRBJ2-5 | TRBV7-9 | NA | NA | CASSLAFGETQYF | TGTGCCAGCAGCTTAGCGTTCGGGGAGACCCAGTACTTC
TRBJ2-7 | TRBV15 | NA | NA | CATSTERTSPEQYF | TGTGCCACCAGCACGGAACGGACTTCCCCCGAGCAGTACTTC
TRBJ2-3 | TRBV5-4 | TRBD1 | NA | CASRDRGKGTTDTQYF | TGTGCCAGCCGGGACAGGGGGAAGGGTACGACAGATACGCAGTATTTT
TRBJ1-4 | TRBV6-5 | NA | NA | CASTPGQGSEKLFF | TGTGCCAGCACCCCAGGGCAGGGTAGTGAAAAACTGTTTTTT
TRBJ1-2 | TRBV5-8 | NA | once | CASTARGENGYTF | TGTGCCAGCACCGCGCGGGGGGAGAATGGCTACACCTTC
TRBJ2-7 | TRBV18 | NA | NA | CASSPKDGTYEQYF | TGTGCCAGCTCACCAAAGGACGGGACCTACGAGCAGTACTTC
TRBJ2-3 | TRBV5-1 | NA | NA | CASSPRVVTMGDTQYF | TGCGCCAGCAGCCCGAGGGTTGTAACGATGGGCGATACGCAGTATTTT
TRBJ2-3 | TRBV5-5 | NA | NA | CASSLQGDTQYF | TGTGCCAGCAGCCTCCAGGGAGATACGCAGTATTTT
TRBJ1-6 | TRBV4-1 | NA | NA | CASSQLQGRVDSPLHF | TGCGCCAGCAGCCAACTCCAGGGCAGGGTGGATTCACCCCTCCACTTT
TRBJ2-2 | TRBV19 | NA | NA | CASSKRQLPATGELFF | TGTGCCAGTAGTAAAAGACAGTTGCCGGCCACCGGGGAGCTGTTTTTT
TRBJ2-1 | TRBV2 | NA | NA | CASSGGQYNEQFF | TGTGCCAGCAGTGGAGGACAGTACAATGAGCAGTTCTTC
TRBJ2-1 | TRBV23-1 | NA | NA | CASSQSWETCHQRGNNEQFF | TGCGCCAGCAGTCAATCTTGGGAGACATGCCATCAAAGGGGGAACAATGAGCAGTTCTTC
TRBJ1-2 | TRBV20-1 | NA | NA | CSASLGARTWGYTF | TGCAGTGCTAGTTTGGGGGCGAGGACCTGGGGCTACACCTTC
TRBJ1-1 | TRBV29-1 | NA | NA | CSVEMVENTEAFF | TGCAGCGTTGAAATGGTAGAGAACACTGAAGCTTTCTTT
TRBJ1-2 | TRBV5-1 | NA | NA | CASTLGGQEYGYTF | TGCGCCAGCACCCTTGGAGGGCAGGAGTATGGCTACACCTTC
TRBJ2-5 | TRBV7-3 | TRBD2 | once | CASAGTSGGEETQYF | TGTGCCAGCGCCGGGACTAGCGGGGGGGAAGAGACCCAGTACTTC
TRBJ1-5 | TRBV7-2 | NA | NA | CASRGQPQHF | TGTGCCAGCAGGGGCCAGCCCCAGCATTTT
TRBJ1-2 | TRBV9 | NA | NA | CASSVEAGENYGYTF | TGTGCCAGCAGCGTAGAGGCAGGGGAGAACTATGGCTACACCTTC
TRBJ1-2 | TRBV28 | TRBD1 | NA | CASSPGGNYGYTF | TGTGCCAGCAGCCCAGGGGGTAACTATGGCTACACCTTC
TRBJ2-7 | TRBV11-2 | NA | NA | CASSLVSFFGGDEQYF | TGTGCCAGCAGCTTAGTATCGTTTTTCGGAGGGGACGAGCAGTACTTC
TRBJ2-7 | TRBV7-8 | TRBD2 | NA | CASSLGTSGNYEQYF | TGTGCCAGCAGCTTAGGGACTAGCGGAAATTACGAGCAGTACTTC
TRBJ1-2 | TRBV7-9 | TRBD1 | NA | CASSATGMLGSGYTF | TGTGCCAGCAGCGCGACAGGGATGCTAGGTTCTGGCTACACCTTC
TRBJ2-7 | TRBV13 | TRBD1 | NA | CASSLRTGPTYEQYF | TGTGCCAGCAGCCTCCGGACAGGACCTACCTACGAGCAGTACTTC
TRBJ1-5 | TRBV19 | NA | NA | CASSISRYREGNQPQHF | TGTGCCAGTAGTATTTCGCGGTACCGGGAGGGCAATCAGCCCCAGCATTTT
TRBJ2-5 | TRBV7-3 | NA | NA | CASSPTGGLQETQYF | TGTGCCAGCAGCCCAACCGGGGGATTGCAAGAGACCCAGTACTTC
TRBJ1-2 | TRBV5-4 | NA | NA | CASSLEGQGSYGYTF | TGTGCCAGCAGCTTGGAGGGGCAGGGGTCGTATGGCTACACCTTC
TRBJ2-1 | TRBV5-1 | TRBD1 | once | CASLGQGGAKEYNEQFF | TGCGCCAGTTTGGGACAGGGGGGAGCAAAGGAGTACAATGAGCAGTTCTTC
TRBJ2-7 | TRBV29-1 | NA | NA | CSVLTVSYEQYF | TGCAGCGTTCTGACAGTCTCCTACGAGCAGTACTTC
TRBJ2-3 | TRBV2 | NA | NA | CASSAGGATDTQYF | TGTGCCAGCAGTGCCGGGGGAGCCACAGATACGCAGTATTTT
TRBJ1-6 | TRBV27 | NA | NA | CASKQGDDTLHF | TGTGCCAGCAAACAGGGAGATGATACTCTTCACTTT